These 7 T cell receptor beta chains were sequenced from one sample in a study of cytomegalovirus exposure and HLA in healthy donors. The PCR used 60 Vbeta and 13 Jbeta primers. Assay: immunoSEQ multiplex PCR; the TCRdb copy retains only in-frame clones and omits some. The sample has 160,000 or so clones; approximately 80% are singletons. Sequencing used PBMCs. These receptors all stem from a woman between 45 and 65 years old in good health and CMV-seronegative.

This clone was recorded once. V and J are TRBV7-2 and TRBJ1-3, with 9 positions matching TRBD1. Trimming at V came to 5 bases and at J to 6 bases, leaving 5 bases not matched to a gene. The V gene's germline CDR1 is SGHTA and CDR2 FQGNSA. The CDR3 runs to 14 residues. Here the CDR3 reads CASSPRTGENTIYF. The CDR3 DNA reads as TGTGCCAGCAGCCCTCGGACAGGGGAAAACACCATATATTTT.

CDR3 sequence reads: CASSQPTTNEKLFF. In DNA, the CDR3 is TGCGCCAGCAGCCAACCCACAACTAATGAAAAACTGTTTTTT. The rearrangement joins TRBV4-1 to TRBJ1-4; D unresolved. The CDR3 spans 14 residues. Germline-derived CDR1 and CDR2 are MGHRA and YSYEKL. Trimming pared 2 bases from V and 0 bases from J, leaving 4 bases between.

The J gene is TRBJ1-1, the V gene TRBV27, with D perhaps matching TRBD1 (5 bases). CDR3 size: 14 residues. V was pared by 5 bases and J by 7 bases, with 17 bases between. Germline V gene sequence: CDR1 MNHEY, CDR2 SMNVEV (reference sequence). CDR3 amino acids: CASSLMAGGGEAFF. For the CDR3, the DNA is TGTGCCAGCAGTCTTATGGCTGGGGGGGGTGAAGCTTTCTTT.

Points on this clone: Different DNA sequences within this sample yield the same CDR3. V usage is TRBV5-1 and J usage is TRBJ1-1, with TRBD1 identical over 12 bases. This CDR3 region has 15 residues. Germline CDR1 and CDR2: SGHRS and YFSETQ. V trimming: 4 bases; J trimming: 2 bases; junction bases outside the gene matches: 3. CDR3 region: CASSPGTGGNTEAFF. For the CDR3, the DNA is TGCGCCAGCAGCCCCGGGACAGGGGGCAACACTGAAGCTTTCTTT.

The CDR3 bases are TGTGCCACCAGAGAGGGGGGGGGCCCCAACACCGGGGAGCTGTTTTTT. Encoded protein: CATREGGGPNTGELFF. The chain joins TRBV15 to TRBJ2-2, with D perhaps TRBD2 (7 bases). Germline-derived CDR1 and CDR2 are LNHNV and YYDKDF (reference sequence). This CDR3 region has 16 residues. The V end was cut by 6 bases, the J end by 2 bases, with 16 bases between.

V gene TRBV19 combines with J gene TRBJ1-2, with unresolved D. The CDR3 is 13 amino acids. Per the germline V gene, CDR1 is LNHDA and CDR2 is SQIVND (reference sequence). Deletions cut 5 bases from V and 10 bases from J, with 17 bases between. The CDR3 region has the DNA TGTGCCAGTAGTCCTACGCCATCCGGAGACTACACCTTC. Amino acids: CASSPTPSGDYTF.

The chain links TRBV15 to TRBJ2-3; D perhaps matches TRBD1 (5 bases). Germline V gene sequence: CDR1 LNHNV, CDR2 YYDKDF (reference sequence). Trimming stripped 1 base from V and 4 bases from J, with 18 bases between. CDR3 length equals 17 residues. CDR3 sequence reads: CATSRVWGSRESDTQYF. DNA of the CDR3: TGTGCCACCAGCAGAGTGTGGGGCAGCCGCGAGTCAGATACGCAGTATTTT.